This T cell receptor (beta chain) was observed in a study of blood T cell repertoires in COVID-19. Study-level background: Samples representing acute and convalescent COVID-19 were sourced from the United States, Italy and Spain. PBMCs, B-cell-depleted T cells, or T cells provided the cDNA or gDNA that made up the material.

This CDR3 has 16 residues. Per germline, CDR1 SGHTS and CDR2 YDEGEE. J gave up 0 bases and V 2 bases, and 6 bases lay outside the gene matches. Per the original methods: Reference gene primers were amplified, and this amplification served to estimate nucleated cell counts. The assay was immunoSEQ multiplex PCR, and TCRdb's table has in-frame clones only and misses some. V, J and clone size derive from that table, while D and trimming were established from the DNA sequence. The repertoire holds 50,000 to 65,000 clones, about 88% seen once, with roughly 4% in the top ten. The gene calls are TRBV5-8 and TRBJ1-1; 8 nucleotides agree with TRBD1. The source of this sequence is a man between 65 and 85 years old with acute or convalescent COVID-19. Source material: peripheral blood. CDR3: CASSLGTGRVNTEAFF. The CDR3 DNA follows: TGTGCCAGCAGCTTAGGGACAGGAAGGGTGAACACTGAAGCTTTCTTT.